These T cell receptor beta chains were read from a single sample in a study of T cell repertoires in cytomegalovirus infection. For these receptors, no antigen is known. MiXCR, applied by TCRdb to the reads, yields one record per CDR3 protein. The repertoire holds approximately 1,000,000 distinct CDR3 sequences, with around 30% as singletons. The sequenced sample was cultured CD8+ T cells from PBMCs, obtained from culture after CMV antigen stimulation. The receptors shown here come from a human donor in good health (CMV status not recorded). Some clones in this sample may be carry-over from other donors' samples. Each CDR3 is given with its conserved first and last residue. The D gene is left open where the match is weak. The size entry is marked missing in some rows and otherwise reads once, few, many or a size class.

>TRBV7-6|TRBD1|many|TRBJ1-1
CASRKPRDRQNTEAFF
TGTGCCAGCAGAAAACCCCGGGACAGACAAAACACTGAAGCTTTCTTT
>TRBV5-6|-|-|TRBJ1-5
CASSLLTDINQPQHF
TGTGCCAGCAGCTTGTTGACGGACATCAATCAGCCCCAGCATTTT
>TRBV29-1|TRBD2|-|TRBJ2-1
CSVFGGDPSYNEQFF
TGCAGCGTTTTTGGGGGGGACCCATCCTACAATGAGCAGTTCTTC
>TRBV7-2|-|-|TRBJ1-2
CASSENLQTLYGYTF
TGTGCCAGCAGCGAAAACCTCCAGACCCTCTATGGCTACACCTTC
>TRBV20-1|TRBD2|-|TRBJ2-1
CSAPLLVAGGRWGNEQFF
TGCAGTGCACCTTTGTTAGTAGCGGGGGGGCGATGGGGAAATGAGCAGTTCTTC
>TRBV7-9|TRBD2|few|TRBJ2-1
CASSLPGLAGGQNEQFF
TGTGCCAGCAGCTTACCAGGACTAGCGGGGGGGCAAAATGAGCAGTTCTTC
>TRBV2|-|-|TRBJ1-2
CASTIDRSRGYTF
TGTGCCAGCACGATTGACAGGTCCCGTGGCTACACCTTC
>TRBV15|TRBD1|-|TRBJ2-2
CATSQYDRDRELFF
TGTGCCACCAGCCAATACGACAGGGACCGGGAGCTGTTTTTT
>TRBV9|TRBD1|-|TRBJ1-4
CASSDRGRTNEKLFF
TGTGCCAGCAGCGACAGGGGTCGGACTAATGAAAAACTGTTTTTT
>TRBV5-6|-|many|TRBJ2-1
CASSLGGGSYNEQFF
TGTGCCAGCAGCTTAGGAGGAGGTTCCTACAATGAGCAGTTCTTC
>TRBV28|-|-|TRBJ1-1
CANSFSPRGNTEAFF
TGTGCCAACAGTTTCTCCCCTCGGGGAAACACTGAAGCTTTCTTT
>TRBV20-1|TRBD2|-|TRBJ2-7
CSATPLADSYEQYF
TGCAGTGCCACCCCCCTAGCGGACTCCTACGAGCAGTACTTC
>TRBV15|-|-|TRBJ2-2
CATSRDRGAANTGELFF
TGTGCCACCAGCAGAGATCGTGGGGCAGCGAACACCGGGGAGCTGTTTTTT
>TRBV7-2|TRBD2|many|TRBJ2-2
CASRGLAGESRDTGELFF
TGTGCCAGCAGGGGACTAGCGGGGGAATCCCGTGACACCGGGGAGCTGTTTTTT
>TRBV7-4|TRBD1|-|TRBJ1-1
CASSQGQGGEAFF
TGTGCCAGCAGCCAGGGACAGGGCGGTGAAGCTTTCTTT
>TRBV11-3|-|-|TRBJ2-1
CASSLLGQINEQFF
TGTGCCAGCAGCTTATTAGGGCAGATCAATGAGCAGTTCTTC
>TRBV2|TRBD1|few|TRBJ1-2
CASSGGGAYGYTF
TGTGCCAGCAGTGGAGGGGGCGCCTATGGCTACACCTTC
>TRBV7-9|-|many|TRBJ1-6
CASSSGLGNSPLHF
TGTGCCAGCAGCTCCGGCTTAGGGAATTCACCCCTCCACTTT
>TRBV27|-|-|TRBJ1-2
CASSWGGGINYGYTF
TGTGCCAGCAGTTGGGGGGGGGGAATTAACTATGGCTACACCTTC